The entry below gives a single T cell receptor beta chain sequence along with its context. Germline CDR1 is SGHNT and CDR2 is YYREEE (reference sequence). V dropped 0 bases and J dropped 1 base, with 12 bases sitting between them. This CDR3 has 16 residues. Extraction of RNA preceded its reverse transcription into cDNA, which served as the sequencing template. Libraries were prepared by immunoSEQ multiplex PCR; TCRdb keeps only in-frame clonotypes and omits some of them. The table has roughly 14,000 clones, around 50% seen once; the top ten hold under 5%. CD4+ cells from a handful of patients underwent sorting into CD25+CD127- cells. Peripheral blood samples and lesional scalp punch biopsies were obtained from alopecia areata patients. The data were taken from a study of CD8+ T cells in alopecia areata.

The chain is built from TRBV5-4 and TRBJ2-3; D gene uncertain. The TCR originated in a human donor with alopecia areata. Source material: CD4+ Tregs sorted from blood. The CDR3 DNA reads TGTGCCAGCAGCTTGGGGCACGAACCACGCACAGATACGCAGTATTTT. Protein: CASSLGHEPRTDTQYF. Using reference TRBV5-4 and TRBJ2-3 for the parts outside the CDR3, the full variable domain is ETGVTQSPTHLIKTRGQQVTLRCSSQSGHNTVSWYQQALGQGPQFIFQYYREEENGRGNFPPRFSGLQFPNYSSELNVNALELDDSALYLCASSLGHEPRTDTQYFGPGTRLTVL.